The sequence of this TCR beta chain was determined in a study of blood T cell repertoires in COVID-19. Across the study: Samples came from the United States, Italy and Spain, spanning acute and convalescent COVID-19.

Participants reported their clinical history, and cohort assignment relied on those reports. Recovered Cohort 3 donors showed two negative PCRs, clearance, or symptom resolution. Per the original methods: Nucleated cell number was recorded as an estimate derived from reference gene primer amplification. Assay: immunoSEQ multiplex PCR; the TCRdb copy retains only in-frame clones and omits some. V, J and clone size derive from that table, while D and trimming were established from the DNA sequence. The table records around 330,000 clones, about 92% of them present only once. The germline V gene has CDR1 LGHNA and CDR2 YSLEER. Trimming cost V 3 bases and J 3 bases; bases outside gene matches: 4. The CDR3 totals 15 residues.

The sequenced material came from PBMCs or T cells enriched from blood (not recorded which). The J gene is TRBJ1-1, the V gene TRBV4-3, with TRBD1 matching 10 bases. This sequence originates from a man aged 55 to 70 who had recovered from COVID-19. The DNA for the CDR3 is TGCGCCAGCAGCCAGGCCGGGACAGGGGACACTGAAGCTTTCTTT. Translating gives CASSQAGTGDTEAFF.